These 2 T cell receptor beta chains came from one sample sequenced in a study of T cell responses to AZD1222 COVID-19 vaccine. The method was immunoSEQ multiplex PCR; TCRdb's version includes in-frame clones alone and lacks a portion of them. In the table there are 45,000 to 60,000 clones, nearly 90% of which are singletons. The source material was peripheral blood, sampled on day 0 of AZD1222 vaccination. The receptor set was obtained from an adult in good health.

V and J are TRBV28 and TRBJ1-2; 7 nucleotides agree with TRBD1. The CDR3 totals 14 residues. After removal of 5 bases from V and 2 bases from J, the junction contained 5 bases not matched to a gene. Germline CDR1 reads MDHEN; CDR2 reads SYDVKM. As DNA, the CDR3 is TGTGCCAGCAGTACGGCGGACAGGAACTATGGCTACACCTTC. Translating it yields CASSTADRNYGYTF.

The chain joins TRBV3-1 (or the pseudogene TRBV3-2) to TRBJ1-6; D not certain. The CDR3 sequence is 18 residues long. Between the trimmed V and J ends, which lost 1 base and 0 bases, there was a span of 13 bases. CDR1 is LGHDT, CDR2 YNNKEL, per germline (reference sequence). DNA of the CDR3: TGTGCCAGCAGCCAAGCTGAAGGGATGGTCTCCTATAATTCACCCCTCCACTTT. It yields the protein CASSQAEGMVSYNSPLHF.